Below, 15 T cell receptor beta chains from the same sample are listed, as sequenced in a study of cytomegalovirus exposure and HLA in healthy donors. Primers: 60 Vbeta forward and 13 Jbeta reverse. Clones were read by immunoSEQ multiplex PCR, and TCRdb kept only the in-frame ones, dropping some. There are roughly 160,000 clones in the sample; around 78% occur only once, and 3.1% lies in the top ten. Sequencing was done on a sample of PBMCs. The receptors shown here come from a woman aged 50 to 65 in good health and CMV-seropositive.

This sequence joins TRBV7-2 and TRBJ1-1; TRBD1 might be the D (6 bases). The germline V gene encodes CDR1 SGHTA and CDR2 FQGNSA. Trimming took 5 bases from V and 4 from J, leaving 17 bases between them. CDR3 length: 15 amino acids. This chain's CDR3 is CASSPQGRGVTEAFF. CDR3 nucleotides: TGTGCCAGCAGCCCACAGGGTCGGGGAGTCACTGAAGCTTTCTTT.

This clone was found once. The J gene is TRBJ2-3, the V gene TRBV7-2; TRBD2 matches 9 bases. The CDR3 loop spans 15 amino acids. The trim removed 6 bases at V and 0 bases at J, leaving 4 bases unmatched. Germline CDR1 SGHTA, CDR2 FQGNSA. The CDR3 bases are TGTGCCAGCAGACTCGGACTAGCGAGCACAGATACGCAGTATTTT. This gives the protein CASRLGLASTDTQYF.

The gene calls are TRBV6-5 and TRBJ1-5, with 8 bases lining up with TRBD1. The CDR3 contains 13 residues. Germline trimming cut 10 bases from V and 6 bases from J; bases unmatched to any gene: 8. Looked up from germline, CDR1 is MNHEY and CDR2 is SVGAGI. The CDR3 DNA follows: TGTGCCACCGGACAGGGAAAAGGTCAGCCCCAGCATTTT. This gives the protein CATGQGKGQPQHF.

The chain couples TRBV4-1 to TRBJ1-1, with D perhaps TRBD1 (5 bases). The germline V gene has CDR1 MGHRA and CDR2 YSYEKL. The CDR3 is 15 amino acids. The V gene lost 0 bases and the J gene lost 8 bases, with 16 bases spanning the gap. CDR3 coding DNA: TGCGCCAGCAGCCAAGATCGTCGCGAAGGGGCGGAAGCTTTCTTT. Its translation: CASSQDRREGAEAFF.

The genes are TRBV27 and TRBJ2-1, with 9 bases identical to TRBD2. Germline values: CDR1 MNHEY, CDR2 SMNVEV (reference sequence). This CDR3 is 15 amino acids long. The V gene end was trimmed by 5 bases and the J gene end by 5 bases; junction bases not matched to a gene: 7. CDR3 protein: CASSRGRVSHNEQFF. Here the CDR3 DNA reads TGTGCCAGCAGTCGCGGGAGGGTATCCCACAATGAGCAGTTCTTC.

This clone was observed a single time. V gene TRBV5-1 combines with J gene TRBJ1-1; possible D gene TRBD1, 6 bases. Trimming removed 5 bases from V and 6 bases from J, with 17 bases in between. This CDR3 is 14 amino acids long. CDR1 is SGHRS, CDR2 YFSETQ, per germline. The DNA for the CDR3 is TGCGCCAGCAGGTTTCCTACAGGGAGCGCTGAAGCTTTCTTT. It specifies CASRFPTGSAEAFF.

The CDR3 DNA reads TGTGCCAGTAGTATCGGGGGTCCGGGACTAGCGGGACGGCGTGAGCAGTTCTTC. Amino acids: CASSIGGPGLAGRREQFF. The chain has TRBV19 and TRBJ2-1; 13 nucleotides agree with TRBD2. Germline CDR1 and CDR2: LNHDA and SQIVND (reference sequence). The CDR3 length is 18 residues. J was trimmed by 9 bases and V by 3 bases; bases with no gene match: 14.

The DNA for the CDR3 is TGTGCCAGCAGTTCCCCGTGGGCGGGAGGGGGGGGATACAATGAGCAGTTCTTC. Its translation: CASSSPWAGGGGYNEQFF. This chain uses TRBV28 with TRBJ2-1; 9 bases agree with TRBD2. From germline, CDR1 is MDHEN and CDR2 SYDVKM. The CDR3 is 18 amino acids. The junction had 14 bases not matched to a gene; V was cut back by 4 bases and J by 4 bases. Full variable domain (outside the CDR3, taken from reference TRBV28 and TRBJ2-1): DVKVTQSSRYLVKRTGEKVFLECVQDMDHENMFWYRQDPGLGLRLIYFSYDVKMKEKGDIPEGYSVSREKKERFSLILESASTNQTSMYLCASSSPWAGGGGYNEQFFGPGTRLTVL.

This chain joins TRBV7-6 and TRBJ2-7, with a possible D match to TRBD1 (5 bases). Germline V gene data show CDR1 as SGHVS and CDR2 as FNYEAQ. The ends were cut back, 5 bases at V and 7 bases at J, with 21 bases in the middle. The CDR3 covers 15 residues. The CDR3 is CASSPRFSQGGEQYF. In nucleotides, the CDR3 is TGTGCCAGCAGCCCGCGGTTCTCTCAGGGTGGGGAGCAGTACTTC.

The chain couples TRBV5-4 to TRBJ2-7, with 11 bases fitting TRBD2. J gave up 5 bases and V 2 bases, and 6 bases lay outside the gene matches. This CDR3 is 15 amino acids long. CDR1 and CDR2 from the germline V gene are SGHNT and YYREEE (reference sequence). Written as DNA, the CDR3 is TGTGCCAGCAGCTTTAGCGGGGGGGCGGGGAACGAGCAGTACTTC. Residues: CASSFSGGAGNEQYF.

This chain uses TRBV19 with TRBJ1-5; tentatively, D is TRBD1 (5 bases). V dropped 5 bases and J dropped 5 bases, with 25 bases sitting between them. Germline V gene data show CDR1 as LNHDA and CDR2 as SQIVND (reference sequence). The CDR3 is 18 residues long. CDR3 residues: CASSSLPFRDSLDQPQHF. DNA of the CDR3: TGTGCCAGTAGTTCCCTCCCGTTCCGTGACAGCCTGGATCAGCCCCAGCATTTT.

The gene calls are TRBV6-5 and TRBJ2-1; 9 bases match TRBD2. CDR1 and CDR2 from the germline V gene are MNHEY and SVGAGI. V lost 2 bases and J lost 7; bases outside the gene matches: 9. The CDR3 is 16 amino acids. CDR3 residues: CASSYGAGGYENEQFF. CDR3 sequence (DNA): TGTGCCAGCAGTTACGGGGCGGGGGGGTATGAAAATGAGCAGTTCTTC.

The V gene is TRBV5-1, the J gene TRBJ2-7; no reliable D call. V lost 2 bases to trimming and J lost 0 bases, with 15 bases between them. This CDR3 comprises 16 residues. From germline, CDR1 is SGHRS and CDR2 YFSETQ. Here the CDR3 DNA reads TGCGCCAGCAGCTTTTCTTCAGGTGCCGACTCCTACGAGCAGTACTTC. It specifies CASSFSSGADSYEQYF. Full variable domain (missing parts from reference TRBV5-1 and TRBJ2-7): KAGVTQTPRYLIKTRGQQVTLSCSPISGHRSVSWYQQTPGQGLQFLFEYFSETQRNKGNFPGRFSGRQFSNSRSEMNVSTLELGDSALYLCASSFSSGADSYEQYFGPGTRLTVT.

This chain joins TRBV30 and TRBJ1-1; D remains ambiguous. Germline V gene lookup returns CDR1 GTSNPN and CDR2 SVGIG (reference sequence). Between the trimmed V and J ends, which lost 0 bases and 0 bases, there was a span of 8 bases. This CDR3 contains 14 residues. Here the CDR3 reads CAWSVSGMNTEAFF. CDR3 bases: TGTGCCTGGAGTGTTTCGGGGATGAACACTGAAGCTTTCTTT.

The genes are TRBV6-6 and TRBJ1-1, with a weak D call TRBD1 (5 bases). Trimming removed 2 bases at V and 1 base at J, with 11 bases between. CDR1 is MNHNY and CDR2 is SVGAGI in the germline V gene (reference sequence). CDR3 length: 15 residues. Here the CDR3 reads CASSYPPGENTEAFF. In DNA, the CDR3 is TGTGCCAGCAGTTACCCACCGGGGGAGAACACTGAAGCTTTCTTT.